These 19 T cell receptor beta chains were sequenced from one sample in a study of T cell repertoires in cytomegalovirus infection. Antigens for these TCRs are unknown. MiXCR, run by TCRdb on the reads, gives a single entry per CDR3 protein. The top ten hold around an eighth of the sample, which has around 900,000 distinct CDR3 sequences, roughly 30% seen once. The specimen was cultured CD8+ T cells from PBMCs, collected from culture after CMV antigen stimulation. The source is a human donor in good health (CMV status not recorded). Some clones in this sample may be carry-over from other donors' samples.

The table lists this clonotype with a few counts. The chain is built from TRBV4-3 and TRBJ1-1, with D maybe TRBD1 (6 bases). The germline V and J ends were trimmed by 0 bases and 7 bases, with 12 bases remaining between them. The CDR3 runs 14 residues. The germline V gene encodes CDR1 LGHNA and CDR2 YSLEER. The CDR3 DNA is TGCGCCAGCAGCCAAGAAACAGGGCGAGGTGAAGCTTTCTTT. Translated: CASSQETGRGEAFF.

The V gene is TRBV7-6, the J gene TRBJ1-2; 9 bases are a match to TRBD1. Looked up from germline, CDR1 is SGHVS and CDR2 is FNYEAQ. J lost 3 bases, V lost 7 bases, and 12 bases had no gene match. This CDR3 is built from 16 residues. The CDR3 sequence is CASNPRIQGADYGYTF. The CDR3 DNA sequence: TGTGCCAGCAACCCGCGAATACAGGGGGCTGACTATGGCTACACCTTC. The full variable domain, its missing parts supplied by reference TRBV7-6 and TRBJ1-2, is GAGVSQSPRYKVTKRGQDVALRCDPISGHVSLYWYRQALGQGPEFLTYFNYEAQQDKSGLPNDRFSAERPEGSISTLTIQRTEQRDSAMYRCASNPRIQGADYGYTFGSGTRLTVV.

The V and J genes are TRBV27 and TRBJ2-7, with no clear D. Per the germline V gene, CDR1 is MNHEY and CDR2 is SMNVEV (reference sequence). The CDR3 has 14 amino acids. V was trimmed by 6 bases and J by 4 bases, leaving 16 bases between them. The CDR3 region is CASSPGQFGYEQYV. The CDR3 nucleotides are TGTGCCAGCAGCCCCGGGCAGTTTGGGTACGAGCAGTACGTC.

The gene calls are TRBV19 and TRBJ2-1; TRBD2 matches 8 bases. This CDR3 region has 14 residues. The germline V gene encodes CDR1 LNHDA and CDR2 SQIVND (reference sequence). V gave up 6 bases and J gave up 9 bases; unmatched junction bases: 10. CDR3 residues: CASSTSTGGREQFF. The CDR3 coding sequence is TGTGCCAGTAGCACGTCAACGGGGGGGCGTGAGCAGTTCTTC.

This clonotype appeared a single time. The chain links TRBV29-1 to TRBJ2-3, with a tentative D call TRBD1 (5 bases). The CDR3 length is 13 residues. Trimming pared 3 bases from V and 4 bases from J, leaving 11 bases between. CDR1 and CDR2 (germline): SQVTM, ANQGSEA. The CDR3 loop is CSVDKGRADTQYF. Here the CDR3 DNA reads TGCAGCGTTGACAAGGGGCGAGCAGATACGCAGTATTTT.

The chain recombines TRBV6-8 with TRBJ2-7; tentative D call: TRBD1 (6 bases). The V gene's germline CDR1 is MNHGY and CDR2 SAAAGT. Trimming removed 5 bases at V and 3 bases at J, with 11 bases between. This CDR3 is 13 amino acids long. In DNA form, the CDR3 reads TGTGCCAGCAGTAAGCTGGACAGCTACGAGCAGTACGTC. It translates to CASSKLDSYEQYV.

The J gene is TRBJ2-1, the V gene TRBV7-6; 9 bases map to TRBD2. The germline gives CDR1 SGHVS, CDR2 FNYEAQ. J gave up 3 bases and V 5 bases, and 5 bases lay outside the gene matches. The CDR3 covers 15 residues. CDR3 amino acids: CASSRGGAFYNEQFF. DNA of the CDR3: TGTGCCAGCAGCCGCGGGGGGGCGTTCTACAATGAGCAGTTCTTC.

This clonotype has more than one count but fewer than ten. The chain carries TRBV11-2 and TRBJ1-2; 8 bases match TRBD1. The germline CDR1 and CDR2 sequences are SGHAT and FQNNGV. The length of the CDR3 is 15 residues. After removal of 5 bases from V and 1 base from J, the junction contained 6 bases not matched to a gene. CDR3 nucleotides: TGTGCCAGCAGCGGGGGGGACAGGCTTAACTATGGCTACACCTTC. This sequence encodes CASSGGDRLNYGYTF.

Many counts were recorded for this clonotype. This rearrangement joins TRBV6-1 to TRBJ2-5; weak D call: TRBD2 (5 bases). CDR1 is MNHNS, CDR2 SASEGT, per germline. The CDR3 is 15 amino acids. The V end was cut by 6 bases, the J end by 4 bases, with 18 bases between. The CDR3 is CASSLPGSMGETQYF. The CDR3 nucleotides are TGTGCCAGCAGCTTGCCGGGATCTATGGGAGAGACCCAGTACTTC.

This chain connects TRBV28 to TRBJ2-3; D possibly uses TRBD1 or TRBD2 (6 bases each). The CDR3 has 15 amino acids. V was pared by 2 bases and J by 4 bases, with 13 bases between. The germline CDR1 and CDR2 sequences are MDHEN and SYDVKM. CDR3 DNA: TGTGCCAGCAGTTTAGATGGTAGGGGGGCAGATACGCAGTATTTT. Translating gives CASSLDGRGADTQYF.

V and J are TRBV15 and TRBJ1-4; unclear D gene. This CDR3 is 15 amino acids long. The V gene lost 5 bases and the J gene lost 8 bases, with 18 bases spanning the gap. Germline lookup yields CDR1 LNHNV and CDR2 YYDKDF (reference sequence). The CDR3 loop reads CATSYTRRLGEKLFF. The CDR3 DNA reads as TGTGCCACCAGCTATACTCGCAGATTGGGAGAAAAACTGTTTTTT.

This clonotype was seen repeatedly, ten times or more. The chain joins TRBV7-8 to TRBJ2-1, with a tentative D call TRBD1 (6 bases). Trimming took off 4 bases at V and 4 bases at J, with 14 bases between the two ends. Germline V gene data show CDR1 as SGHVS and CDR2 as FQNEAQ. CDR3 length: 15 residues. Here the CDR3 DNA reads TGTGCCAGCAGCTCTCTCGGGACACCTTACAATGAGCAGTTCTTC. Its translation: CASSSLGTPYNEQFF.

The rearrangement joins TRBV7-9 to TRBJ2-3; weak D call: TRBD2 (7 bases). This CDR3 spans 17 amino acids. Germline V gene data show CDR1 as SEHNR and CDR2 as FQNEAQ (reference sequence). V lost 6 bases and J 0 bases, leaving 19 bases between the germline ends. The CDR3 region is CASRGGGGSSSTDTQYF. In DNA, the CDR3 is TGTGCCAGCAGGGGAGGGGGGGGCTCTTCTAGCACAGATACGCAGTATTTT.

V usage is TRBV27 and J usage is TRBJ1-6; 10 bases are a match to TRBD1. The CDR3 length is 15 residues. Per the germline V gene, CDR1 is MNHEY and CDR2 is SMNVEV (reference sequence). V lost 2 bases and J lost 10; bases outside the gene matches: 5. Here the CDR3 DNA reads TGTGCCAGCAGTTTACAGGGACAGGGGAGCTCACCCCTCCACTTT. Protein: CASSLQGQGSSPLHF.

This clonotype was observed a few times. V is TRBV3-1 and J is TRBJ1-1; 9 bases line up with TRBD1. CDR3 length equals 16 residues. Trimming took 4 bases from V and 6 from J; bases not matched to a gene: 12. Germline CDR1 is LGHDT and CDR2 is YNNKEL (reference sequence). The CDR3 DNA sequence: TGTGCCAGCAGCCCTTTGCCGGGGACAGGGCCCCCTGAAGCTTTCTTT. Protein: CASSPLPGTGPPEAFF. The full variable domain, its missing parts supplied by reference TRBV3-1 and TRBJ1-1, is DTAVSQTPKYLVTQMGNDKSIKCEQNLGHDTMYWYKQDSKKFLKIMFSYNNKELIINETVPNRFSPKSPDKAHLNLHINSLELGDSAVYFCASSPLPGTGPPEAFFGQGTRLTVV.

The chain uses TRBV12-5 and TRBJ1-1; 7 positions match TRBD1. CDR3 length: 12 residues. After removal of 9 bases from V and 5 bases from J, the junction contained 6 bases not matched to a gene. CDR1 and CDR2 (germline): LGHNT, FRNRAP. The DNA for the CDR3 is TGTGCTAGCCAGGACAGGACAACTGAAGCTTTCTTT. Its translation is CASQDRTTEAFF.

The rearrangement uses TRBV27 and TRBJ2-2; possible D gene TRBD2, 5 bases. Trimming took off 5 bases at V and 6 bases at J, with 13 bases between the two ends. Germline V gene data show CDR1 as MNHEY and CDR2 as SMNVEV (reference sequence). The CDR3 has 14 residues. CDR3: CASSPSMGAGELFF. The CDR3, as DNA: TGTGCCAGCAGTCCAAGTATGGGAGCCGGGGAGCTGTTTTTT.

This clonotype occurred a few times. The J gene is TRBJ1-2, the V gene TRBV6-6, with 7 bases fitting TRBD1. V lost 5 bases and J lost 3; bases outside the gene matches: 9. Looked up from germline, CDR1 is MNHNY and CDR2 is SVGAGI (reference sequence). There are 15 residues in the CDR3. In DNA form, the CDR3 reads TGTGCCAGCAGTAGCCTCCGGGACAGCGACTATGGCTACACCTTC. It yields the protein CASSSLRDSDYGYTF.

The chain employs TRBV20-1 and TRBJ2-7, with D perhaps TRBD2 (7 bases). The CDR3 has 14 amino acids. Looked up from germline, CDR1 is DFQATT and CDR2 is SNEGSKA (reference sequence). V was pared by 3 bases and J by 6 bases, with 18 bases between. The CDR3 spells CSASSTDRGAEQYV. Written as DNA, the CDR3 is TGCAGTGCTAGTTCAACCGACCGGGGGGCCGAGCAGTACGTC.